This T cell receptor beta chain stems from a study of blood T cell repertoires in COVID-19. Original processing methods: Estimation of nucleated cell counts relied on the amplification of reference gene primers. Generated by immunoSEQ multiplex PCR, the TCRdb table keeps only in-frame clones and is missing some. V, J and clone size are those of that table, while D and trimming were read from the DNA. The sample comprises a few hundred thousand clones, less than 90% of which are singletons, and around 6.5% rests with the top ten. Trimming pared 2 bases from V and 5 bases from J, leaving 21 bases between. The CDR3 has 17 residues. Germline loops: CDR1 MDHEN, CDR2 SYDVKM.

Specimen: PBMCs or T cells enriched from blood (not recorded which). The receptor was isolated from a middle-aged woman who had recovered from COVID-19. The chain is built from TRBV28 and TRBJ1-2, with a weak D call TRBD1 (5 bases). In nucleotides, the CDR3 is TGTGCCAGCAGTTTACCCGGACAATCCCGGTTGGCATATGGCTACACCTTC. Translation gives CASSLPGQSRLAYGYTF.